The 19 T cell receptor beta chains reported below all come from one sample, sequenced in a study of beta chain features in type 1 diabetes. Study-wide results and limits: Moderate yet significant TCRB CDR3 shortening was seen in Type 1 diabetes patients in all four CD4+ subsets.

No antigen is known for these receptors. The entirety of the isolated RNA underwent reverse transcription, so expressed TCRB transcripts were sequenced. Sequencing used immunoSEQ multiplex PCR; TCRdb keeps in-frame clones, though not all of them. The data contain hundreds of thousands of clones, around an eighth of them singletons. Sequenced sample: naive CD4+ T cells from blood. These receptors all stem from a man aged 18 to 29 with type 1 diabetes.

The genes are TRBV6-6 and TRBJ1-2, with TRBD1 matching over 9 bases. This CDR3 comprises 15 residues. With V trimmed by 4 bases and J by 4 bases, 7 bases remained unmatched. Per the germline V gene, CDR1 is MNHNY and CDR2 is SVGAGI (reference sequence). CDR3 loop: CASSWLTGGLYGYTF. DNA of the CDR3: TGTGCCAGCAGTTGGTTGACAGGGGGACTCTATGGCTACACCTTC.

The CDR3 sequence: CASSPRLPDSGELFF. In DNA, the CDR3 is TGTGCCAGCTCACCACGTTTGCCAGACAGCGGGGAGCTGTTTTTT. This chain uses TRBV18 with TRBJ2-2, with TRBD1 as a possible D gene (5 bases). The CDR3 is made up of 15 amino acids. CDR1 KGHSH and CDR2 LQKENI come from the germline V gene. Trimming stripped 1 base from V and 7 bases from J, with 13 bases between.

The chain uses TRBV10-1 and TRBJ1-1, with 8 nucleotides matching TRBD1. The CDR3 is 16 residues long. Germline V gene data show CDR1 as WNHNN and CDR2 as SYGVQD (reference sequence). The V gene end was trimmed by 6 bases and the J gene end by 5 bases; junction bases not matched to a gene: 14. The CDR3 loop is CASSKSSGTGWTEAFF. The CDR3 region has the DNA TGCGCCAGCAGCAAATCCTCCGGGACAGGATGGACTGAAGCTTTCTTT.

This clone was counted a few times. The chain is built from TRBV5-1 and TRBJ1-1; 8 nucleotides line up with TRBD1. Germline V gene sequence: CDR1 SGHRS, CDR2 YFSETQ. V was clipped by 4 bases and J by 3 bases; unmatched bases: 2. This CDR3 spans 13 amino acids. The CDR3 coding sequence is TGCGCCAGCAGCGCGGACAGGGACACTGAAGCTTTCTTT. It encodes CASSADRDTEAFF.

V and J are TRBV18 and TRBJ2-3; 7 nucleotides line up with TRBD2. This CDR3 is built from 15 residues. The V segment lost 6 bases and the J segment 1 base; nucleotides outside the gene matches: 7. The germline CDR1 and CDR2 sequences are KGHSH and LQKENI. In DNA form, the CDR3 reads TGTGCCAGCTCGAGCGGGACTCCCGGCACAGATACGCAGTATTTT. This translates into CASSSGTPGTDTQYF.

The table lists this clone with a few counts. The chain employs TRBV29-1 and TRBJ1-1; tentatively, D is TRBD1 (5 bases). Trimming pared 1 base from V and 3 bases from J, leaving 9 bases between. The CDR3 sequence is 13 residues long. The germline CDR1 and CDR2 sequences are SQVTM and ANQGSEA. CDR3 in DNA: TGCAGCGTTGAAGGAGGAGGGGACACTGAAGCTTTCTTT. Protein: CSVEGGGDTEAFF.

This clone showed up just a few times. This chain connects TRBV18 to TRBJ2-3, with 7 bases identical to TRBD1. The V and J ends lost 3 bases and 8 bases, in that order; junction bases with no gene match: 8. CDR1 and CDR2 from the germline V gene are KGHSH and LQKENI. This CDR3 region has 14 residues. CDR3 residues: CASSPDRVRSTQYF. CDR3 bases: TGTGCCAGCTCACCCGACAGGGTTCGGAGTACGCAGTATTTT.

Only a few counts were recorded for this clone. V usage is TRBV7-2 and J usage is TRBJ1-2; D unresolved. V was trimmed by 3 bases and J by 0 bases, leaving 11 bases between them. CDR1 and CDR2 (germline): SGHTA, FQGNSA. The CDR3 spans 15 residues. CDR3 nucleotide sequence: TGTGCCAGCAGCTTTTCGTCGGAGTCTAACTATGGCTACACCTTC. Its translation: CASSFSSESNYGYTF.

Only a few counts were recorded for this clone. The chain joins TRBV7-9 to TRBJ1-1; tentative D call: TRBD1 (5 bases). Trimming shortened V by 1 base and J by 8 bases, and 14 bases separated the two germline ends. The length of the CDR3 is 14 residues. CDR1 is SEHNR and CDR2 is FQNEAQ in the germline V gene (reference sequence). This chain's CDR3 is CASSLEGRDREAFF. The CDR3 region has the DNA TGTGCCAGCAGCTTAGAAGGCAGGGATCGGGAAGCTTTCTTT.

The V gene is TRBV18, the J gene TRBJ2-5; the D gene could be TRBD1 or TRBD2 (5 bases each). Germline CDR1 KGHSH, CDR2 LQKENI. V lost 4 bases, J lost 5 bases, and 11 bases lay in between. The CDR3 has 13 residues. The CDR3 region has the DNA TGTGCCAGCTCACGGGGGAGAACGGAGACCCAGTACTTC. Translating gives CASSRGRTETQYF.

The sample holds a few counts of this clone. The chain couples TRBV4-1 to TRBJ2-7; possibly TRBD1 or TRBD2 for D (5 bases each). V lost 4 bases and J lost 3, with 16 bases in between. The CDR3 has 15 residues. Per germline, CDR1 MGHRA and CDR2 YSYEKL. The CDR3 DNA sequence: TGCGCCAGCAGCCGGACCGGGACCGGAGACTACGAGCAGTACTTC. Residues: CASSRTGTGDYEQYF.

The rearrangement uses TRBV2 and TRBJ1-1, with no clear D. The germline V gene has CDR1 SNHLY and CDR2 FYNNEI. The ends were cut back, 3 bases at V and 1 base at J, with 9 bases in the middle. The CDR3 sequence is 14 residues long. CDR3: CASSDSVPNTEAFF. CDR3 nucleotide sequence: TGTGCCAGCAGTGACTCAGTACCGAACACTGAAGCTTTCTTT. Based on the CDR3 plus reference TRBV2 and TRBJ1-1, the full variable domain is EPEVTQTPSHQVTQMGQEVILRCVPISNHLYFYWYRQILGQKVEFLVSFYNNEISEKSEIFDDQFSVERPDGSNFTLKIRSTKLEDSAMYFCASSDSVPNTEAFFGQGTRLTVV.

The CDR3 protein is CASSGQGSPGANVLTF. CDR3 nucleotides: TGTGCCAGCAGTGGGCAGGGTAGTCCTGGGGCCAACGTCCTGACTTTC. V usage is TRBV5-8 and J usage is TRBJ2-6; possibly TRBD1 for D (5 bases). This CDR3 has 16 amino acids. V was clipped by 5 bases and J by 2 bases, with 14 bases between them. CDR1 and CDR2 from the germline V gene are SGHTS and YDEGEE. Full variable domain (missing parts from reference TRBV5-8 and TRBJ2-6): EAGVTQSPTHLIKTRGQQATLRCSPISGHTSVYWYQQALGLGLQFLLWYDEGEERNRGNFPPRFSGRQFPNYSSELNVNALELEDSALYLCASSGQGSPGANVLTFGAGSRLTVL.

Here the CDR3 reads CASNSDRGPYGYTF. CDR3 DNA: TGCGCCAGCAACTCGGACAGGGGGCCATATGGCTACACCTTC. The gene calls are TRBV10-1 and TRBJ1-2; TRBD1 agrees at 11 bases. Germline CDR1 WNHNN, CDR2 SYGVQD (reference sequence). The CDR3 extends over 14 amino acids. Trimming cost V 7 bases and J 5 bases; bases outside gene matches: 6.

This clone was detected many times. The sample carries other DNA sequences with the same CDR3. The chain recombines TRBV10-3 with TRBJ1-1, with TRBD1 matching 10 bases. This CDR3 has 13 residues. Trimming removed 4 bases from V and 4 bases from J; junction bases left unmatched: 0. Looked up from germline, CDR1 is ENHRY and CDR2 is SYGVKD. As DNA, the CDR3 is TGTGCCATCAGTGGGACAGGGGGCACTGAAGCTTTCTTT. Translating gives CAISGTGGTEAFF.

The genes are TRBV29-1 and TRBJ2-5, with TRBD2 as a possible D gene (5 bases). CDR1 is SQVTM and CDR2 is ANQGSEA in the germline V gene. The CDR3 is 13 amino acids. With 4 bases removed from V and 4 bases from J, the gap between germline ends came to 13 bases. CDR3 DNA sequence: TGCAGCGTTGTAGAGGGTTGGAGAGAGACCCAGTACTTC. As protein: CSVVEGWRETQYF.

About this clone itself: Other DNA sequences in the sample encode the same CDR3. The chain carries TRBV30 and TRBJ2-7; D gene uncertain. The ends were cut back, 3 bases at V and 1 base at J, with 4 bases in the middle. The V gene's germline CDR1 is GTSNPN and CDR2 SVGIG (reference sequence). CDR3 size: 11 residues. CDR3 residues: CAWRGSYEQYF. In DNA, the CDR3 is TGTGCCTGGAGGGGGTCCTACGAGCAGTACTTC.

The J gene is TRBJ1-1, the V gene TRBV10-3, with D possibly TRBD1 on 6 matching bases. V was pared by 9 bases and J by 5 bases, with 13 bases between. The V gene's germline CDR1 is ENHRY and CDR2 SYGVKD. The CDR3 is 12 residues long. This CDR3 is CAITGGGTEAFF. CDR3 nucleotides: TGTGCCATTACTGGAGGGGGAACTGAAGCTTTCTTT.

This clone has a handful of counts. V gene TRBV19 combines with J gene TRBJ1-2; D remains ambiguous. CDR1 is LNHDA and CDR2 is SQIVND in the germline V gene (reference sequence). V lost 5 bases and J lost 6, with 10 bases in between. CDR3 length: 12 amino acids. The CDR3: CASSLGINGYTF. Here the CDR3 DNA reads TGTGCCAGTAGTCTAGGGATTAATGGCTACACCTTC.